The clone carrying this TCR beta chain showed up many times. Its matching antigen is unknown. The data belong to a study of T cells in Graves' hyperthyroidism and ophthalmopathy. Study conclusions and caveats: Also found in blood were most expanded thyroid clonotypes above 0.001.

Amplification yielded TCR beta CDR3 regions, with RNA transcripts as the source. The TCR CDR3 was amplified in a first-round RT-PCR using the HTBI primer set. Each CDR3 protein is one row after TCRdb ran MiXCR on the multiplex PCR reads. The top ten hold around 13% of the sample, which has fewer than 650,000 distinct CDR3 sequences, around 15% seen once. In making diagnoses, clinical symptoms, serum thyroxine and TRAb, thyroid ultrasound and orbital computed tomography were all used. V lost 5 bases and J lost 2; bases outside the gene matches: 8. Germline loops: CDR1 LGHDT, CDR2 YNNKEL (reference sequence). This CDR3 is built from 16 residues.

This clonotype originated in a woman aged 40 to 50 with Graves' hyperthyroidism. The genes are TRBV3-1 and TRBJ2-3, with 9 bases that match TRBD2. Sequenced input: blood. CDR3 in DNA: TGTGCCAGCAGCGCGGGAGGGGCAGACCTCACAGATACGCAGTATTTT. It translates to CASSAGGADLTDTQYF.